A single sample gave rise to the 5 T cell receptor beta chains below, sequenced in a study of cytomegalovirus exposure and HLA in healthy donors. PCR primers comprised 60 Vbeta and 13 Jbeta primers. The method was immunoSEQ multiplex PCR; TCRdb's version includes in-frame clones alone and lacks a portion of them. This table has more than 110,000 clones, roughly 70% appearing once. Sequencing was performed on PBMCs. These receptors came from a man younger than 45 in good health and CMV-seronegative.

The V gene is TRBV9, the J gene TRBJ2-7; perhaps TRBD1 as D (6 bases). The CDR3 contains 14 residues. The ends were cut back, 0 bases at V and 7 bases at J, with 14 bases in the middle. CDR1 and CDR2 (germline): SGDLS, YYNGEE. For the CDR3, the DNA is TGTGCCAGCAGCGTAGGGGCAGGGGATAAAGAGCAGTACTTC. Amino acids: CASSVGAGDKEQYF.

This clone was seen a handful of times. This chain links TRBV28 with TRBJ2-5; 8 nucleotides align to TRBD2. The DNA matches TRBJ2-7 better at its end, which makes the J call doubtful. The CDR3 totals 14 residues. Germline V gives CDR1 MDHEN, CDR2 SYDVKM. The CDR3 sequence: CASTTLAGAYEQYF. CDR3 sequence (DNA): TGTGCCAGCACCACCCTAGCGGGCGCCTACGAGCAGTACTTC.

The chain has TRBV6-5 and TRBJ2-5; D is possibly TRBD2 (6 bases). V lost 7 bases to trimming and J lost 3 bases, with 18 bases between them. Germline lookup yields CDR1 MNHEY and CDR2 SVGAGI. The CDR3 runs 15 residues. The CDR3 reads CASNGGAAKEETQYF. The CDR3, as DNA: TGTGCCAGCAACGGCGGGGCGGCTAAGGAAGAGACCCAGTACTTC.

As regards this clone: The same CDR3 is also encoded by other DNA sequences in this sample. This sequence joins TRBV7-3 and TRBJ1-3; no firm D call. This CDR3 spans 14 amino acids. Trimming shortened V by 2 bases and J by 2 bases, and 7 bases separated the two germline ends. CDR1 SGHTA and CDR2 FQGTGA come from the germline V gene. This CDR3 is CASSLAGAGNTIYF. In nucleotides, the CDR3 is TGTGCCAGCAGCTTAGCGGGAGCTGGAAACACCATATATTTT.

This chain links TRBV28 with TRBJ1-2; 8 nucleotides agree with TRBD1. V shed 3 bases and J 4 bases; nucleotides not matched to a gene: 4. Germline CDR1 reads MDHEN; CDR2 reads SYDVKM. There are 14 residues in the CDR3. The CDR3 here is CASSFGQGAYGYTF. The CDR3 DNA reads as TGTGCCAGCAGTTTTGGGCAGGGGGCCTATGGCTACACCTTC.